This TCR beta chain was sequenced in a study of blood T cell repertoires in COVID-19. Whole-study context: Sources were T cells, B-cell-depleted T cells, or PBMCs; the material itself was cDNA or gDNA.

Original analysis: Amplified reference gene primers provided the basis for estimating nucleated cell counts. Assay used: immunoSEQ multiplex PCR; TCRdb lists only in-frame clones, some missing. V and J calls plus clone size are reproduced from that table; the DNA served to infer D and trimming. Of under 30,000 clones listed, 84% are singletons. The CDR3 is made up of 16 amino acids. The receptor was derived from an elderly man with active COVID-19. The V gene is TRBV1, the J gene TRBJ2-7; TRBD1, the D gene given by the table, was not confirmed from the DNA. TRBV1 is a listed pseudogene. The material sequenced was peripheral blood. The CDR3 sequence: CTSSRDPMDRVYEQYF. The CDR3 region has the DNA TGCACCAGCAGCCGGGACCCCATGGACAGGGTCTACGAGCAGTACTTC.